Included here is one T cell receptor (beta chain) sequence, with context. No antigen is known for it. No base quality values were provided; no much bigger clone lies one nucleotide off. This sample was taken from a study of cytomegalovirus exposure and HLA in healthy donors (dated by TCRdb to 2016 to 2017). About the full investigation: An earlier analysis of approximately 550 of the donors reported 250 to 350 Gb of sequence data and about 100 million unique TCR beta sequences from some 180 million T cells. An early release that covered more than 550 HLA-typed donors contained approximately 300 gigabases of sequencing data and about 93 million unique TCR sequences. Among the roughly 410 genotyped donors, roughly 80% belonged to the genetic ancestry cluster associated with self-reported Caucasian donors. The study aimed to test whether cataloging public T cell receptors could reveal signatures of past pathogen exposure. The study profiled the T cell repertoires of under 700 subjects by immunosequencing and related them to cytomegalovirus serostatus. Besides the first cohort of approximately 710 subjects, a separate validation cohort made up of 120 different subjects was used. The study combined high-throughput TCR immunosequencing, statistical association of individual TCRs with disease status, and machine learning to predict cytomegalovirus infection status. A later analysis re-examined previously published TCR beta repertoires from more than 600 donors and added high-resolution HLA genotyping to investigate patterns of TCR occurrence. Rather than using new phenotypic data, the later analysis identified candidate immune exposures from TCR beta sequences and from how often those sequences occurred across donors. An earlier analysis of fewer than 700 of the donors applied high-throughput TCR beta sequencing to assess whether each TCR beta V gene segment acted as functional or pseudogenic. Donor age, sex, ethnicity and CMV serostatus were compiled alongside the repertoire data. A later genetic analysis took genome-wide SNP genotypes for about 65% of the 666 donors and used that subset as a discovery cohort. Every repertoire in the discovery cohort had been generated on one and the same sequencing platform. Both class I and class II loci were covered by HLA typing, at four-digit resolution. Typing coverage varied by locus: roughly 629-640 donors for A, B, C, DRB1 and DQB1; approximately 500 for DQA1; approximately 570 for DPA1; under 490 for DPB1. Because of strong linkage in the cohort, a handful of DR-DQ haplotypes were treated as single units for association and clustering. Across some 400 genotyped donors of the cohort, an average of about 240,000 unique TCR beta nucleotide sequences per donor were sequenced, and around 20% of those sequences were non-productive.

Points the paper makes about the study in general: A later genetic analysis reported fewer N-insertions in productive TCRs among donors in an Asian-associated ancestry cluster than the approximately 700-donor mean. In both the original and validation cohorts, the classifier was reported to diagnose cytomegalovirus status with high specificity and sensitivity. HLA typing was unavailable for some donors at each locus, so association tests used only the typed subset. Correlated functional status among segregating V segments might reflect linkage disequilibrium, but an unknown experimental factor could not be ruled out. The only immune exposure information available for the cohort was CMV serostatus. In a later genetic analysis, a missense DCLRE1C variant was associated with V-gene and J-gene trimming of TCR beta chains, and the association was replicated in an independent cohort. Several of the top co-occurrence clusters appeared to be linked to parvovirus B19, influenza, CMV and Epstein-Barr virus, according to a later analysis. At a false discovery rate of 0.05, a later analysis linked roughly 17,000 TCR beta sequences to specific HLA alleles. In a later analysis, HLA-associated TCR beta chains showed more clonal expansion and lower generation probabilities than non-associated chains that were equally common. Because counts were too low, about 17 rarely observed V segments, including chromosome 9 orphons, were excluded from the earlier analysis of 587 of the donors. In vitro tests confirmed that a few of the cytomegalovirus-associated TCR beta chains recognize cytomegalovirus antigens. Across donors, most TCR sequences were observed very rarely, whereas some public TCRs were present in many individuals. The study listed 164 TCR beta chains as associated with cytomegalovirus. Some IMGT-functional V segments, including TRBV6-2 and TRBV6-3, could not be told apart with the 87-base-pair reads, so those segments were excluded. According to a later analysis, TCR association rates differed among HLA loci, with DRB1 alleles showing the most associated TCRs and HLA-C alleles showing the fewest. In an earlier analysis of about 600 of the donors, most TCR beta V segments appeared in productive rearrangements about 87% or about 30% of the time, broadly matching IMGT annotations. A further reported finding was that TCR beta sequences accurately predicted the HLA-A and HLA-B alleles for most subjects in the first cohort. The authors suggested that the approach could potentially be generalized to other disease states and immunological phenotypes. According to a later analysis, most CMV-associated TCR beta chains appeared to be HLA-restricted, and the HLA associations seemed to be driven largely by CMV exposure. The sequencing pipeline was judged likely to have produced a cluster of highly shared sequence variants as a technical artifact. In this cohort, only TCR beta chains were sequenced, and detectable features were limited by the absence of alpha or paired-chain data. The presence/absence analyses assumed that sequencing depth was roughly uniform across donors, and that assumption may not be true. When HLA alleles, especially DR and DQ, strongly co-occurred, attributing TCR associations to individual alleles was difficult.

Libraries were made using the immunoSEQ multiplex PCR assay. The multiplex PCR relied on a mix of 60 forward primers for TCR Vbeta segments and 13 reverse primers for TCR Jbeta segments. Amplification of the CDR3 region of rearranged TCR beta genes was performed with a multiplex PCR assay on genomic DNA. The amplified TCR beta libraries were sequenced on the Illumina HiSeq System as 87-base-pair reads. The study's processing was this. A later analysis counted 75 million to 100 million unique TCR beta chains across the 550 to 700 repertoires, and some 11 million of these chains were shared by at least two donors. To remove PCR and sequencing errors, raw reads were error-corrected and collapsed into unique sequences using a nearest-neighbor algorithm that merged closely related sequences. Alignment of CDR3 sequences to IMGT reference sequences was used to assign V, D and J gene segments. Each retained sequence needed at least a six-nucleotide match to both a V gene segment and a J gene segment. A rearrangement was called productive if the CDR3 had no stop codons and remained in frame with V and J, and every other rearrangement was called non-productive. CDR3 was defined according to IMGT convention as the region running from the second conserved V-encoded cysteine to the conserved J-encoded phenylalanine. Sequences without an unambiguous match to a single V gene segment were excluded from the earlier analysis of approximately 560 of the donors. An earlier analysis of about 590 of the donors classified V segments as functional when productive rearrangements were above 56.7% and as segregating when the standard deviation between donors was above 5%. A statistical classification framework was built to diagnose cytomegalovirus status from the catalog of TCR beta chain sequences. A later analysis assigned V and J genes by comparing TCR nucleotide sequences with IMGT/GENE-DB human TR gene sequences. Using the TCRdist pipeline, a later analysis assigned CDR3 sequences along with most-parsimonious VDJ recombination scenarios. In a later analysis, each TCR beta chain was defined by its CDR3 amino acid sequence together with its V-gene family, and reads without a unique V-gene family were excluded. A later analysis removed 592 highly shared, low-generation-probability nucleotide sequences to deal with suspected cross-contamination and a sequencing artifact. In a later analysis, a clonal expansion index was calculated for each public chain from normalized within-repertoire ranks of inferred template counts. A later analysis computed generation probabilities with a VDJ recombination model fitted to out-of-frame rearrangements, and checked the results against IGoR. In a later analysis, TCR-TCR, TCR-HLA and TCR-CMV co-occurrence was scored with hypergeometric tests, and a repertoire-size bias correction was applied to TCR pairs. In a later analysis, false discovery rates were estimated by permuting HLA or CMV assignments 20 times. In a later analysis, co-occurring TCRs were grouped with DBSCAN, and TCRdist sequence similarity was added when clustering was performed within HLA-allele-positive subsets. Co-occurrence clustering excluded repertoires with fewer than 30,000 or more than 120,000 public chains, plus five with anomalous nucleotide sharing. The table was pulled from immuneACCESS by TCRdb, which kept in-frame rearrangements only. Such tables lose some clones; where checked, under half of the loss comes from unresolved V genes, and the rest has no known cause. That table furnishes V, J and clone size, whereas the DNA furnished D and trimming. Present in this sample are about 240,000 clones, 82% of which were seen just once. The ten largest clones represent more than 5% of the sample.

From the cysteine through the phenylalanine, the CDR3 covers 15 amino acids. Only the CDR3 DNA is retained, 45 bases long and in frame from the first base. As encoded in the germline V gene (reference sequence), CDR1 is LNHDA while CDR2 is SQIVND. V and J are trimmed by 4 bases and 2 bases, and the gene matches miss 5 bases of the junction. In total, fewer than 750 healthy bone marrow donors made up the cohort. At the time of sampling, all cohort members were nominally healthy, though unrecorded immune exposures were likely present. The donor tested CMV seropositive and was one of the 289 seropositive cohort members. Each donor provided a peripheral blood sample, and peripheral blood mononuclear cells were used for TCR beta sequencing. Genomic DNA was extracted from the blood cell samples with the Qiagen DNeasy Blood Extraction Kit.

Sequences were obtained from PBMCs. The chain is encoded by TRBV19 joined to TRBJ1-2, with 9 bases in between that match TRBD1. The clonotype originates from a woman between 40 and 50 years old in good health and CMV-seropositive. The base sequence is TGTGCCAGTAGTAGGGGGGACAGGGCCAACTATGGCTACACCTTC. The resulting protein is CASSRGDRANYGYTF.